The clone carrying this T cell receptor beta chain was seen only a few times. Its specificity is not known. This CDR3 spans 14 amino acids. Trimming at V came to 4 bases and at J to 9 bases, leaving 7 bases not matched to a gene. Germline V gene data show CDR1 as SGDLS and CDR2 as YYNGEE. The sample comes from a study of T cell responses to AZD1222 COVID-19 vaccine. Regarding the study as a whole: The donor cohort was predominantly white British with a female majority, and clonal diversity may have been underestimated.

Clones were sequenced by immunoSEQ multiplex PCR, and TCRdb holds only the in-frame ones, with some missing. The sample yields around 110,000 clones, 89% seen once. This TCR came from an adult in good health. V is TRBV9 and J is TRBJ1-6; 7 nucleotides align to TRBD1. The input for sequencing was peripheral blood, taken on day 0 of AZD1222 vaccination. The CDR3 DNA follows: TGTGCCAGCAGCCCCCAGGGGGGGATTTCACCCCTCCACTTT. Its translation: CASSPQGGISPLHF.